These 14 T cell receptor beta chains were all obtained from the same sample, sequenced in a study of T cell responses to AZD1222 COVID-19 vaccine. Produced via immunoSEQ multiplex PCR; TCRdb's table is partial and in-frame only. Of about 93,000 clones listed, 65% to 90% are singletons. The starting material was peripheral blood, obtained on day 0 of AZD1222 vaccination. Source of these receptors: an adult in good health.

The V call is TRBV7-3, the J call TRBJ1-6; no firm D call. Per germline, CDR1 SGHTA and CDR2 FQGTGA. Trimming cost V 3 bases and J 10 bases, with 10 bases left between them. The CDR3 is made up of 13 amino acids. The CDR3 DNA reads TGTGCCAGCAGCTTGTCAGAGGGCTCACCCCTCCACTTT. It is translated as CASSLSEGSPLHF. Drawing the rest from reference TRBV7-3 and TRBJ1-6, the complete variable domain is GAGVSQTPSNKVTEKGKYVELRCDPISGHTALYWYRQSLGQGPEFLIYFQGTGAADDSGLPNDRFFAVRPEGSVSTLKIQRTERGDSAVYLCASSLSEGSPLHFGNGTRLTVT.

This clone was observed once. The chain recombines TRBV18 with TRBJ1-2; D might be TRBD1 (5 bases). Germline V lookup: CDR1 KGHSH, CDR2 LQKENI. The CDR3 is 16 residues long. V lost 6 bases to trimming and J lost 3 bases, with 20 bases between them. This CDR3 reads CASSPRAGRGDYGYTF. The CDR3 nucleotides are TGTGCCAGCTCGCCCCGGGCGGGACGCGGGGACTATGGCTACACCTTC.

The chain is built from TRBV2 and TRBJ1-2; 12 positions agree with TRBD1. Germline V gene lookup returns CDR1 SNHLY and CDR2 FYNNEI. The CDR3 consists of 16 residues. With 6 bases clipped from V and 3 bases from J, the junction kept 8 bases outside the gene matches. CDR3 DNA sequence: TGTGCCAGCAGACCACCGGGACAGGGGGCGGACTATGGCTACACCTTC. Its translation: CASRPPGQGADYGYTF.

This chain uses TRBV28 with TRBJ1-5; 11 bases line up with TRBD1. After removal of 6 bases from V and 0 bases from J, the junction contained 10 bases not matched to a gene. The CDR3 spans 18 residues. Germline loops: CDR1 MDHEN, CDR2 SYDVKM. CDR3 coding DNA: TGTGCCAGCAGAGGGGGACAGGGGGGAATCTATAGCAATCAGCCCCAGCATTTT. It is translated as CASRGGQGGIYSNQPQHF.

This clone was counted a single time. The rearrangement joins TRBV7-9 to TRBJ2-7; 10 bases map to TRBD2. The CDR3 is 15 residues long. In germline, CDR1 is SEHNR, CDR2 FQNEAQ (reference sequence). With 2 bases clipped from V and 4 bases from J, the junction kept 5 bases outside the gene matches. The CDR3 sequence: CASSLLAGERYEQYF. In DNA, the CDR3 is TGTGCCAGCAGCTTACTAGCGGGAGAAAGGTACGAGCAGTACTTC.

This clone occurred once. The J gene is TRBJ2-7, the V gene TRBV18, with 13 positions matching TRBD2. The trim removed 6 bases at V and 6 bases at J, leaving 5 bases unmatched. Germline CDR1 is KGHSH and CDR2 is LQKENI. This CDR3 region has 14 residues. This CDR3 reads CASSAGTSGTEQYF. CDR3 nucleotides: TGTGCCAGCTCGGCGGGGACTAGCGGGACCGAGCAGTACTTC.

This clone was found many times. The rearrangement uses TRBV7-3 and TRBJ2-1; no reliable D call. Trimming pared 0 bases from V and 5 bases from J, leaving 5 bases between. Germline lookup yields CDR1 SGHTA and CDR2 FQGTGA. The CDR3 loop spans 13 amino acids. CDR3 residues: CASSLTVDNEQFF. In DNA, the CDR3 is TGTGCCAGCAGCTTAACCGTAGACAATGAGCAGTTCTTC.

This clone was counted once. V usage is TRBV20-1 and J usage is TRBJ1-5; D is ambiguous. Germline V gives CDR1 DFQATT, CDR2 SNEGSKA (reference sequence). Trimming pared 3 bases from V and 2 bases from J, leaving 17 bases between. CDR3 length equals 16 residues. The CDR3 sequence: CSASSDATFGNQPQHF. CDR3 DNA: TGCAGTGCTAGTTCGGACGCAACTTTCGGCAATCAGCCCCAGCATTTT.

The chain has TRBV19 and TRBJ2-2; D is unresolved. CDR1 LNHDA and CDR2 SQIVND come from the germline V gene (reference sequence). The CDR3 sequence is 12 residues long. The ends were cut back, 5 bases at V and 8 bases at J, with 9 bases in the middle. The CDR3 nucleotides are TGTGCCAGTAGTTTCCTAAGGGGGGAGCTGTTTTTT. The encoded protein is CASSFLRGELFF.

This chain connects TRBV7-9 to TRBJ1-2; TRBD1 agrees at 7 bases. Germline V gene sequence: CDR1 SEHNR, CDR2 FQNEAQ (reference sequence). Unmatched junction bases numbered 8, after V lost 5 bases and J lost 8 bases. This CDR3 contains 13 residues. CDR3 residues: CASSIPGQKGYTF. CDR3 DNA sequence: TGTGCCAGCAGCATACCGGGACAGAAGGGCTACACCTTC.

V gene TRBV5-6 combines with J gene TRBJ2-1; maybe TRBD1 (8 bases). Germline V gene sequence: CDR1 SGHDT, CDR2 YYEEEE. The ends were cut back, 3 bases at V and 6 bases at J, with 10 bases in the middle. The CDR3 length is 13 residues. CDR3 in amino acids: CASSYRGGNEQFF. CDR3 bases: TGTGCCAGCAGCTACAGGGGGGGCAATGAGCAGTTCTTC.

This clone showed up just a few times. The chain has TRBV2 and TRBJ2-7, with 10 bases lining up with TRBD2. The trim removed 5 bases at V and 9 bases at J, leaving 7 bases unmatched. Germline V lookup: CDR1 SNHLY, CDR2 FYNNEI. The CDR3 totals 13 residues. The DNA for the CDR3 is TGTGCCAGCAGTTGGACTAGCGGAGCGCTGCAGTACTTC. As protein: CASSWTSGALQYF.

In its sample, this clone was seen once. This sequence joins TRBV5-1 and TRBJ2-1; 12 bases are a match to TRBD1. The ends lost 4 bases at V and 6 bases at J; junction bases unmatched: 2. Germline CDR1 reads SGHRS; CDR2 reads YFSETQ. This CDR3 is 14 amino acids long. CDR3 in DNA: TGCGCCAGCAGCGAGGGACAGGGGGCCAATGAGCAGTTCTTC. Protein product: CASSEGQGANEQFF. The entire variable domain, with the rest obtained from reference TRBV5-1 and TRBJ2-1, is as follows: KAGVTQTPRYLIKTRGQQVTLSCSPISGHRSVSWYQQTPGQGLQFLFEYFSETQRNKGNFPGRFSGRQFSNSRSEMNVSTLELGDSALYLCASSEGQGANEQFFGPGTRLTVL.

CDR3: CASSVRELGTDTQYF. The DNA of the CDR3 is TGTGCCAGCAGCGTAAGGGAGTTGGGTACAGATACGCAGTATTTT. The gene calls are TRBV9 and TRBJ2-3; tentatively, D is TRBD2 (5 bases). The V end was cut by 1 base, the J end by 3 bases, with 12 bases between. This CDR3 is built from 15 residues. Germline assignment: CDR1 SGDLS and CDR2 YYNGEE.